One and the same sample provided the 18 T cell receptor beta chains below, sequenced in a study of blood T cells in healthy people across ages. PCR was performed a second time for about 6 to 11 cycles using a sample-barcoded 5' primer and a J-beta primer mix. A single record per CDR3 protein comes from TCRdb applying MiXCR to the 5' RACE reads. The data contain about 670,000 distinct CDR3 sequences, 52% of them seen just once; the ten biggest clones take up roughly 13%. The sequenced material came from blood. These receptors were taken from a woman older than 75 in good health.

This clonotype was seen a handful of times. The J gene is TRBJ2-2, the V gene TRBV5-1; D is perhaps TRBD1 (5 bases). The CDR3 covers 16 residues. Germline-derived CDR1 and CDR2 are SGHRS and YFSETQ. Trimming pared 4 bases from V and 0 bases from J, leaving 13 bases between. This CDR3 is CASSAQDTSNTGELFF. CDR3 nucleotide sequence: TGCGCCAGCAGCGCCCAGGACACTTCGAACACCGGGGAGCTGTTTTTT.

This clonotype was found a few times. In nucleotides, the CDR3 is TGTGCCATCAGTGGGCCCGGGACCAGTTTTACCGGGGAGCTGTTTTTT. Its protein product is CAISGPGTSFTGELFF. The rearrangement links TRBV10-3 to TRBJ2-2; D could derive from TRBD1 or TRBD2 (5 bases each). Germline V gene lookup returns CDR1 ENHRY and CDR2 SYGVKD. There are 16 residues in the CDR3. The V end lost 4 bases, the J end lost 5 bases, and 17 bases lay between the germline ends.

This clonotype was counted a few times. V is TRBV12-3 or TRBV12-4 and J is TRBJ1-4; unclear D gene. Trimming removed 6 bases from V and 9 bases from J, with 8 bases in between. This CDR3 contains 11 residues. The CDR3 loop is CASSLGKKLFF. Here the CDR3 DNA reads TGTGCCAGCAGCCTTGGGAAAAAACTGTTTTTT.

CDR3 sequence reads: CASSLAQGDGGYTF. CDR3 DNA sequence: TGTGCCAGCAGTTTAGCGCAAGGGGATGGCGGCTACACCTTC. The chain has TRBV12-3 or TRBV12-4 and TRBJ1-2; a possible D gene is TRBD1 (5 bases). Deletions cut 0 bases from V and 8 bases from J, with 13 bases between. The CDR3 spans 14 residues.

Note on this clonotype: This may be a read error: a much more frequent sequence differs by one nucleotide. The chain is built from TRBV5-1 and TRBJ1-2; unclear D gene. Trimming cost V 3 bases and J 4 bases, with 19 bases left between them. Looked up from germline, CDR1 is SGHRS and CDR2 is YFSETQ. CDR3 length equals 16 residues. CDR3 protein: CASSSVGSSNSYGYTF. In DNA form, the CDR3 reads TGCGCCAGCAGCTCGGTCGGCAGCAGCAACTCCTATGGCTACACCTTC.

This chain uses TRBV20-1 with TRBJ1-1; possibly TRBD1 for D (6 bases). The length of the CDR3 is 12 residues. Trimming left V 3 bases short and J 4 bases short, with 9 bases between. CDR1 DFQATT and CDR2 SNEGSKA come from the germline V gene (reference sequence). The CDR3, as DNA: TGCAGTGCTAGTGTAGGGGGCACTGAAGCTTTCTTT. It is translated as CSASVGGTEAFF.

For this clonotype: A much larger clone differs by one base, so this may be a read error. CDR3 sequence reads: CAGRKGQGTDGYTF. The CDR3, as DNA: TGTGCCGGCCGGAAGGGACAGGGAACGGATGGCTACACCTTC. This chain connects TRBV6-1 to TRBJ1-2; TRBD1 matches 9 bases. V lost 11 bases to trimming and J lost 6 bases; unmatched junction nucleotides: 13. The germline V gene has CDR1 MNHNS and CDR2 SASEGT. The CDR3 runs 14 residues.

CDR3 DNA sequence: TGTGCCAGCTCACCTTCGACAGGGGTCGTCTCTGGGGCCAACGTCCTGACTTTC. This sequence encodes CASSPSTGVVSGANVLTF. V and J are TRBV18 and TRBJ2-6, with 8 bases that match TRBD1. From germline, CDR1 is KGHSH and CDR2 LQKENI. Trimming at V came to 3 bases and at J to 0 bases, leaving 7 bases not matched to a gene. This CDR3 comprises 18 residues.

Here the CDR3 reads CSVLTWGAGEQYF. CDR3 coding DNA: TGCAGCGTTCTCACGTGGGGGGCAGGCGAGCAGTACTTC. The chain carries TRBV29-1 and TRBJ2-7; either TRBD1 or TRBD2 may supply D (6 bases each). Germline CDR1 is SQVTM and CDR2 is ANQGSEA. The length of the CDR3 is 13 residues. V lost 5 bases and J lost 6, with 17 bases in between.

As for this clonotype: A much more abundant neighbour one base away suggests this may be a read error. The chain combines TRBV5-6 with TRBJ2-5, with D possibly being TRBD2 (6 bases). This CDR3 is built from 16 residues. Per the germline V gene, CDR1 is SGHDT and CDR2 is YYEEEE. V was cut by 0 bases and J by 1 base, with 13 bases left in between. CDR3 in DNA: TGTGCCAGCAGCTTGGAGGTAGCGGAGGTCCAAGAGACCCAGTACTTC. This sequence encodes CASSLEVAEVQETQYF.

The chain carries TRBV12-3 or TRBV12-4 and TRBJ2-7; no clear D gene. The CDR3 contains 10 residues. Trimming cost V 3 bases and J 7 bases, with 4 bases left between them. The CDR3 region has the DNA TGTGCCAGCAGTTTCTCGGAGCAGTACTTC. Translating gives CASSFSEQYF.

The chain uses TRBV4-1 and TRBJ1-1; 10 nucleotides line up with TRBD1. Germline V lookup: CDR1 MGHRA, CDR2 YSYEKL. Germline trimming cut 5 bases from V and 9 bases from J; bases unmatched to any gene: 9. This CDR3 is 14 amino acids long. The CDR3 loop reads CASSGDRGSVQAFF. For the CDR3, the DNA is TGCGCCAGCAGCGGGGACAGGGGTTCAGTTCAAGCTTTCTTT.

This clonotype was counted a few times. This chain connects TRBV18 to TRBJ1-4; 7 bases line up with TRBD1. From germline, CDR1 is KGHSH and CDR2 LQKENI. The CDR3 contains 13 residues. J gave up 5 bases and V 3 bases, and 0 bases lay outside the gene matches. CDR3 sequence: CASSPTGNEKLFF. CDR3 bases: TGTGCCAGCTCACCGACAGGGAATGAAAAACTGTTTTTT.

This clonotype has ten or more counts. This could be a read error, since a much larger clone is one nucleotide away. The V call is TRBV6-5, the J call TRBJ2-1; D is uncertain. The J call is uncertain, as TRBJ2-7 better fits the DNA end. Germline V gives CDR1 MNHEY, CDR2 SVGAGI. CDR3 size: 14 residues. The CDR3 loop is CASSRVGSYNEQYF. For the CDR3, the DNA is TGTGCCAGCAGTCGCGTCGGAAGCTACAATGAGCAGTACTTC.

This clonotype was seen repeatedly, ten times or more. The rearrangement links TRBV7-2 to TRBJ1-5, with unresolved D. Trimming shortened V by 2 bases and J by 3 bases, and 11 bases separated the two germline ends. The germline V gene has CDR1 SGHTA and CDR2 FQGNSA. The CDR3 runs to 15 residues. The CDR3 region is CASSLFGSYNQPQHF. The CDR3 DNA is TGTGCCAGCAGCTTATTTGGCAGTTACAATCAGCCCCAGCATTTT.

Worth noting for this clonotype: A read error may be the cause here, since a much bigger clone is one base away. The V gene is TRBV29-1, the J gene TRBJ2-3; D uncertain. CDR1 is SQVTM, CDR2 ANQGSEA, per germline. V dropped 3 bases and J dropped 2 bases, with 9 bases sitting between them. The CDR3 spans 13 residues. The CDR3 coding sequence is TGCAGCGTTGATGTTCAGTCCACAGATACGCAGTATTTT. It encodes CSVDVQSTDTQYF.

The table lists this clonotype with many counts. The genes are TRBV25-1 and TRBJ2-1, with 13 bases aligning to TRBD2. The trim removed 6 bases at V and 6 bases at J, leaving 11 bases unmatched. Germline CDR1 and CDR2: MGHDK and SYGVNS. The CDR3 is made up of 17 amino acids. The CDR3 region is CASSKTSGRAFTNEQFF. As DNA, the CDR3 is TGTGCCAGCAGCAAAACTAGCGGGAGGGCCTTTACCAATGAGCAGTTCTTC.

This clonotype was detected many times. The gene calls are TRBV5-1 and TRBJ2-3; D gene uncertain. The CDR3 is made up of 13 amino acids. Germline loops: CDR1 SGHRS, CDR2 YFSETQ. Deletions cut 5 bases from V and 2 bases from J, with 9 bases between. The CDR3 reads CASSLSFTDTQYF. As DNA, the CDR3 is TGCGCCAGCAGTCTCAGCTTCACAGATACGCAGTATTTT.